This T cell receptor (beta chain) was identified in a study of blood T cell repertoires in COVID-19. This study enrolled people aged about 18 to 100 from about two dozen US geographic areas. During the 2 weeks before they entered the study, exposed participants had met someone with a PCR-confirmed or clinician-diagnosed COVID-19 case. J gave up 2 bases and V 6 bases, and 4 bases lay outside the gene matches. The CDR3 totals 14 residues. The V gene's germline CDR1 is LGHDT and CDR2 YNNKEL (reference sequence). TCRdb's table, derived via immunoSEQ multiplex PCR, lists solely in-frame clones and lacks some. The sample records under 250,000 clones, over 80% being singletons.

The chain employs TRBV3-1 (or the pseudogene TRBV3-2) and TRBJ1-1; 9 bases are shared with TRBD1. This TCR was sampled from a woman in her 40s who had been exposed to COVID-19. Sequenced: PBMCs or T cells enriched from blood (not recorded which). For the CDR3, the DNA is TGTGCCAGCAGGCCACAGGGGGCCAACACTGAAGCTTTCTTT. Translated: CASRPQGANTEAFF.